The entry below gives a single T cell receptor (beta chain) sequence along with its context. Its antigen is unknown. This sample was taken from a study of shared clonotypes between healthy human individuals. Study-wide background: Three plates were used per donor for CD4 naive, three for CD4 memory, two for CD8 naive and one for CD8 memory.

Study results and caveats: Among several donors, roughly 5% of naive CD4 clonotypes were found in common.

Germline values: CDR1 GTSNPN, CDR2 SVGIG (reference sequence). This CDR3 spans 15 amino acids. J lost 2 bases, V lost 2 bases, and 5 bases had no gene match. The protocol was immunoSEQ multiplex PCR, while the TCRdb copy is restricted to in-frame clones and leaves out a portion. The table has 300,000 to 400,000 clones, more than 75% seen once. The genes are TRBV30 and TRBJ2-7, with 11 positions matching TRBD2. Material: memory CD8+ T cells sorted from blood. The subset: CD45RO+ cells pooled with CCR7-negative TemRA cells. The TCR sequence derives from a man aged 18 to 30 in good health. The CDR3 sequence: CAWSILAGGTYEQYF. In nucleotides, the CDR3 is TGTGCCTGGAGTATTCTAGCGGGAGGAACCTACGAGCAGTACTTC.